This T cell receptor (beta chain) was identified in a study of T cells after somatic rescue of genetic block. Only in-frame clones appear in the TCRdb table, and some are missing; sequencing was by immunoSEQ multiplex PCR. The profile shows tens of thousands of clones, more than 80% of them singletons. V lost 5 bases to trimming and J lost 3 bases, with 17 bases between them. The CDR3 covers 16 residues. Germline values: CDR1 MDHEN, CDR2 SYDVKM. The clonotype originates from a woman aged 18-30 years. Sequenced: peripheral blood mononuclear cells (PBMCs). This rearrangement joins TRBV28 to TRBJ1-5; D is perhaps TRBD1 (6 bases). The CDR3 reads CASSQPKGQFNQPQHF. The CDR3 coding sequence is TGTGCCAGCAGTCAGCCTAAGGGACAATTCAATCAGCCCCAGCATTTT.